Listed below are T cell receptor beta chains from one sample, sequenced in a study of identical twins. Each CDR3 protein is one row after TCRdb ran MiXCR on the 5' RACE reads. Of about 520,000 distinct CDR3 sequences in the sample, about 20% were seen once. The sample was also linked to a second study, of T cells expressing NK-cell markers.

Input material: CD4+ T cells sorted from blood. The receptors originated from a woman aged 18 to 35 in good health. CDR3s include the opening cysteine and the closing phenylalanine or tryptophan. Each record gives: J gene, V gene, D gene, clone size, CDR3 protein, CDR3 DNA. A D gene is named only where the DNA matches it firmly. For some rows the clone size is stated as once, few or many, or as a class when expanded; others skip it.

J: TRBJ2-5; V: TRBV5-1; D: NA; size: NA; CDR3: CASSFRGIQETQYF; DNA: TGCGCCAGCAGCTTCCGGGGCATCCAAGAGACCCAGTACTTC
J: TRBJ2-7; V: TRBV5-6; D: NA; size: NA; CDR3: CASSLVGSLDEQYF; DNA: TGTGCCAGCAGCTTGGTCGGGAGTTTGGACGAGCAGTACTTC
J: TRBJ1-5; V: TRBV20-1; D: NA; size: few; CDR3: CSARDPRPYSNQPQHF; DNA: TGCAGTGCTAGAGATCCCCGGCCTTATAGCAATCAGCCCCAGCATTTT
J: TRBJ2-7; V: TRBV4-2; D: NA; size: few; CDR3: CASSQDPLDEQYF; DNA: TGTGCCAGCAGCCAAGACCCATTGGACGAGCAGTACTTC
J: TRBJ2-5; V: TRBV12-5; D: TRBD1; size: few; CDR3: CASGMDRIQETQYF; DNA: TGTGCTAGTGGGATGGACAGGATTCAAGAGACCCAGTACTTC
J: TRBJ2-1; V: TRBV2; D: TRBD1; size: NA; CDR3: CASSKTGVTYNEQFF; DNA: TGTGCCAGCAGTAAAACAGGGGTTACCTACAATGAGCAGTTCTTC
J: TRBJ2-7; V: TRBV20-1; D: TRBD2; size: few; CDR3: CSARRGREGSNEQYF; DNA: TGCAGTGCTAGGAGGGGGCGGGAGGGGAGCAACGAGCAGTACTTC
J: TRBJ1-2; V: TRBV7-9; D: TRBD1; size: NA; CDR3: CASSFLDRADGYTF; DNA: TGTGCCAGCAGCTTCTTGGACAGGGCTGATGGCTACACCTTC
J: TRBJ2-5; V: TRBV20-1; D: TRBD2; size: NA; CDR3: CSARGGAGARRETQYF; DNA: TGCAGTGCTAGAGGGGGAGCGGGGGCGCGAAGGGAGACCCAGTACTTC
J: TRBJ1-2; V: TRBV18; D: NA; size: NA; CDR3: CASSPTGNDGYTF; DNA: TGTGCCAGCTCACCAACAGGGAACGATGGCTACACCTTC
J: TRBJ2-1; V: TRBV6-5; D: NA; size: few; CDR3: CASSYSIVGRGVYNEQFF; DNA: TGTGCCAGCAGTTACTCGATCGTCGGCAGGGGGGTCTACAATGAGCAGTTCTTC
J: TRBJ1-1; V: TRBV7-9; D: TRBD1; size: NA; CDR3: CASTHRDRGEAFF; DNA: TGTGCCAGCACGCACCGGGACAGGGGTGAAGCTTTCTTT
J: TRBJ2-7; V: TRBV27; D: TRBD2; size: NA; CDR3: CASSFKGGTSGYEQYF; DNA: TGTGCCAGCAGTTTTAAGGGTGGGACTAGCGGCTACGAGCAGTACTTC
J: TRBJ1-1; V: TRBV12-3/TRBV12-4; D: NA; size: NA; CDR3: CASRWGRTEAFF; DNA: TGTGCCAGCAGATGGGGAAGGACTGAAGCTTTCTTT
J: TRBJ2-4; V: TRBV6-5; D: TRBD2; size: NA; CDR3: CASSYSIAGGQNIQYF; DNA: TGTGCCAGCAGTTACTCAATAGCGGGAGGCCAAAACATTCAGTACTTC
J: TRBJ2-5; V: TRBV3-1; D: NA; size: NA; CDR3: CASSQGNGARETQYF; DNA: TGTGCCAGCAGCCAAGGCAATGGAGCGAGAGAGACCCAGTACTTC
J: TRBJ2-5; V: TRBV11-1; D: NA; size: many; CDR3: CASSLWGQGLQETQYF; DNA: TGTGCCAGCAGCTTATGGGGGCAGGGGCTCCAAGAGACCCAGTACTTC
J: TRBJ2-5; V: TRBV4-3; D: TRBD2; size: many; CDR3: CASSQEGTSPETQYF; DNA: TGCGCCAGCAGCCAAGAGGGGACTAGTCCAGAGACCCAGTACTTC
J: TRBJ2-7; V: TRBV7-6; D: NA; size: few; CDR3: CASSLRGGRDYEQYF; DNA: TGTGCCAGCAGCTTAAGGGGCGGCAGGGACTACGAGCAGTACTTC
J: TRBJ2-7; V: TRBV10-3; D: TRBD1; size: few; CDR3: CAISGYRGSSGEQYF; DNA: TGTGCCATCAGTGGGTACAGGGGTTCGAGCGGCGAGCAGTACTTC
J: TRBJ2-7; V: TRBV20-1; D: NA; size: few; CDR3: CSAPNPGVPSYEQYF; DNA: TGCAGTGCTCCCAACCCGGGAGTCCCGTCCTACGAGCAGTACTTC
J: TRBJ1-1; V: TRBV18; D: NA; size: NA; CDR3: CASLEGRRLGLGGTEAFF; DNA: TGTGCCAGCTTGGAGGGTCGAAGGCTGGGGCTAGGGGGGACTGAAGCTTTCTTT
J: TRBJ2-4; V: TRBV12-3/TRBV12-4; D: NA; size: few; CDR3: CASSLMVLLAKNIQYF; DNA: TGTGCCAGCAGTTTAATGGTCCTGCTAGCCAAAAACATTCAGTACTTC
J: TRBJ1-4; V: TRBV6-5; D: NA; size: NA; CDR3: CASSYRTTNEKLFF; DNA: TGTGCCAGCAGTTACAGGACAACTAATGAAAAACTGTTTTTT
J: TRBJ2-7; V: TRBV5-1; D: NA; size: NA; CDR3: CASTPSAGAISHEQYF; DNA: TGCGCCAGCACCCCAAGTGCGGGGGCGATTTCCCACGAGCAGTACTTC
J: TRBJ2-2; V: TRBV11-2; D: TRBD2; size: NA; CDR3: CASSLSGSGELFF; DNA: TGTGCCAGCAGCTTAAGCGGGAGCGGGGAGCTGTTTTTT
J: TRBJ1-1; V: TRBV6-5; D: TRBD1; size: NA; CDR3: CASSHRDRGLEAFF; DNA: TGTGCCAGCAGTCACCGGGACAGGGGTCTAGAAGCTTTCTTT
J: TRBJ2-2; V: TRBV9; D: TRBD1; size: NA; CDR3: CASSVAPRTGGYGELFF; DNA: TGTGCCAGCAGCGTAGCACCCCGGACAGGAGGCTACGGGGAGCTGTTTTTT
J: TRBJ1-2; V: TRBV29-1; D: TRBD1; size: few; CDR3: CSVTGTGASNYGYTF; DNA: TGCAGCGTTACCGGGACAGGGGCTTCTAACTATGGCTACACCTTC
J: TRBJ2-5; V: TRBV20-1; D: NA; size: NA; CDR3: CSAAPSRDGQETQYF; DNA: TGCAGTGCCGCCCCCAGCCGGGACGGCCAAGAGACCCAGTACTTC
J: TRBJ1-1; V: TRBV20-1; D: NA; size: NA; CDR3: CSAKPTMGGGSAFF; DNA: TGCAGTGCCAAACCGACGATGGGGGGGGGTTCGGCTTTCTTT
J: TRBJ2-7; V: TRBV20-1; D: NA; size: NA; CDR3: CSARVHRDYEQYF; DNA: TGCAGTGCTAGAGTACACCGGGACTACGAGCAGTACTTC
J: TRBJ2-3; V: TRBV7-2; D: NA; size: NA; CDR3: CASSPLSGGTQYF; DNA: TGTGCCAGCAGCCCGCTAAGTGGGGGTACGCAGTATTTT
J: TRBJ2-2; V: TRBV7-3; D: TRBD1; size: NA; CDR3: CASSDRGSNTGELFF; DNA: TGTGCCAGCAGTGACAGGGGGTCGAACACCGGGGAGCTGTTTTTT
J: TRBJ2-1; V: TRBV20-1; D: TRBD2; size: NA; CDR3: CSARVAGTRDFF; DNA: TGCAGTGCTAGAGTCGCCGGGACTAGAGATTTCTTC
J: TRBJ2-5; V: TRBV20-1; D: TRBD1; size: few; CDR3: CSARTDQGDQETQYF; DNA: TGCAGTGCTAGAACGGACCAGGGGGACCAAGAGACCCAGTACTTC
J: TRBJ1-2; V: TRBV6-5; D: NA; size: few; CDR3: CASSYQSNSYGYTF; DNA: TGTGCCAGCAGTTACCAATCAAACAGTTATGGCTACACCTTC
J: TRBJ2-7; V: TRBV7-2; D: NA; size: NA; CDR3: CASSLAGMREQYF; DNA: TGTGCCAGCAGCTTAGCGGGGATGCGGGAGCAGTACTTC
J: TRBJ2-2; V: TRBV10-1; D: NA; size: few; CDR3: CASSVSPGELFF; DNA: TGCGCCAGCAGTGTGTCCCCCGGGGAGCTGTTTTTT
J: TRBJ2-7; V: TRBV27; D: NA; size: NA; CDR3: CASSLYPRLPYEQYF; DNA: TGTGCCAGCAGTTTATACCCCAGACTACCCTACGAGCAGTACTTC
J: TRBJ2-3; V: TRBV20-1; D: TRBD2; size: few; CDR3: CSARSGGGASDTQYF; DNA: TGCAGTGCTAGATCGGGCGGGGGGGCCTCAGATACGCAGTATTTT
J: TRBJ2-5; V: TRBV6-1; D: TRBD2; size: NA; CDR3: CASSSSGGKETQYF; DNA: TGTGCCAGCAGCTCGAGCGGGGGGAAAGAGACCCAGTACTTC
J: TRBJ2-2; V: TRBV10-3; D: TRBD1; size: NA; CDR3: CAISRGQGLTGELFF; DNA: TGTGCCATCAGTCGTGGACAGGGTTTAACCGGGGAGCTGTTTTTT
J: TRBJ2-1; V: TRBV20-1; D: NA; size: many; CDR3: CSARDLDLGEQFF; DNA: TGCAGTGCTAGAGATCTCGATCTAGGTGAGCAGTTCTTC
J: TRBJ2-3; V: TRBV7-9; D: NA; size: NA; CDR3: CASSFGSGDTQYF; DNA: TGTGCCAGCAGCTTCGGGAGTGGAGATACGCAGTATTTT
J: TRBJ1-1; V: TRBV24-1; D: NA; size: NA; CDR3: CATSGPLTEAFF; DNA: TGTGCCACCAGTGGCCCCCTCACTGAAGCTTTCTTT
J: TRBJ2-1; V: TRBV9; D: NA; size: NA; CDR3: CASSVESRPSYNEQFF; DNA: TGTGCCAGCAGCGTAGAATCGCGCCCATCCTACAATGAGCAGTTCTTC
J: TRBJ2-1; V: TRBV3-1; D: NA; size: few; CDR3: CASSQTSSSYNEQFF; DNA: TGTGCCAGCAGCCAAACATCTAGCTCCTACAATGAGCAGTTCTTC
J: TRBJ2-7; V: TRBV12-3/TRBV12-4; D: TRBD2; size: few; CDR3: CASSPRGVARPHEQYF; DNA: TGTGCCAGCAGTCCTCGGGGGGTAGCGCGACCCCACGAGCAGTACTTC
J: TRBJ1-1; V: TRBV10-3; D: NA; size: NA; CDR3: CAIRGGGSDTEAFF; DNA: TGTGCCATCAGGGGAGGGGGTTCCGACACTGAAGCTTTCTTT
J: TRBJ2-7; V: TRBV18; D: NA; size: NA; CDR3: CASSPSASNYEQYF; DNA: TGTGCCAGCTCACCAAGTGCCAGCAACTACGAGCAGTACTTC
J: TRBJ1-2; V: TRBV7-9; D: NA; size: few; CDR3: CASSLANPKGYTF; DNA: TGTGCCAGCAGCTTAGCGAACCCAAAGGGCTACACCTTC
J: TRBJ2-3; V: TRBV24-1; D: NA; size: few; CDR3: CATSDSLSTDTQYF; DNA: TGTGCCACCAGTGATTCCCTCAGCACAGATACGCAGTATTTT
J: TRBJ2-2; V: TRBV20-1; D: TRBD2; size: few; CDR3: CSALYGTSGGGLFF; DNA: TGCAGTGCCCTTTACGGGACTAGCGGTGGAGGGCTGTTTTTT
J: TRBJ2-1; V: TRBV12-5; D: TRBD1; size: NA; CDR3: CASGGPTPGTGGYRSGEQFF; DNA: TGTGCTAGTGGTGGGCCGACTCCCGGGACAGGGGGGTATAGAAGTGGTGAGCAGTTCTTC
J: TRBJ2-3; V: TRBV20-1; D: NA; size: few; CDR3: CSALGLGSDTQYF; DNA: TGCAGTGCACTCGGACTGGGGTCGGATACGCAGTATTTT
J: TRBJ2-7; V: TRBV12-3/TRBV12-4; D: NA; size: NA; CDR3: CASSLRERSYEQYF; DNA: TGTGCCAGCAGTTTGAGGGAACGGTCCTACGAGCAGTACTTC